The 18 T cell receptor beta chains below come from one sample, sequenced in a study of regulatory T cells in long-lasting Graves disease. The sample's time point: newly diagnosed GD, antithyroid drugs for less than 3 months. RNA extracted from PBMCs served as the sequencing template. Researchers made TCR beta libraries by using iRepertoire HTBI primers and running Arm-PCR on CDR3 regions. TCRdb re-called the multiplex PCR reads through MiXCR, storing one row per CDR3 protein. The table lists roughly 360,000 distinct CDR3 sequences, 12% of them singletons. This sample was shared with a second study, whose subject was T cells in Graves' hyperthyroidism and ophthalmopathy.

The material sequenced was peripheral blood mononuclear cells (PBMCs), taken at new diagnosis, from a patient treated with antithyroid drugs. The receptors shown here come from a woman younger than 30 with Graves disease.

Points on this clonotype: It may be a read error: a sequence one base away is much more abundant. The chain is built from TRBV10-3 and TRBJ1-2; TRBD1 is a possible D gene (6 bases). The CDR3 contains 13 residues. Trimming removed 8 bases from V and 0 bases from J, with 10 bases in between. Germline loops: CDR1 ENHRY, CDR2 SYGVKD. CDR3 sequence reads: CAIGGPTNYGYTF. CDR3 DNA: TGTGCCATCGGGGGCCCGACTAACTATGGCTACACCTTC.

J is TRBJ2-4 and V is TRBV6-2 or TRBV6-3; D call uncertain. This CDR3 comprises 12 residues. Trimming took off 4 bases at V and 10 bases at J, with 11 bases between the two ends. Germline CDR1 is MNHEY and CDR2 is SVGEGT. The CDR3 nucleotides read TGTGCCAGCAGTTCCTCTACGGATATTCAGTACTTC. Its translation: CASSSSTDIQYF.

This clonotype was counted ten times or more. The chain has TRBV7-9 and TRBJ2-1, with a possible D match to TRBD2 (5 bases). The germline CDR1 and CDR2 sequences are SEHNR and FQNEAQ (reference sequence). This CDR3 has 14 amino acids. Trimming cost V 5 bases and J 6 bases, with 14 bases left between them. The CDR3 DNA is TGTGCCAGCAGCCCCCTAGCCACGGGCAATGAGCAGTTCTTC. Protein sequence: CASSPLATGNEQFF.

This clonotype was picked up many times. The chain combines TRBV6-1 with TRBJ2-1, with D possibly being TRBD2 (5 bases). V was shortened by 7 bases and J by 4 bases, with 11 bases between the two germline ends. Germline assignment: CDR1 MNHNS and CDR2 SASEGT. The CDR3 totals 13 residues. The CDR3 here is CASTLGRYNEQFF. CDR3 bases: TGTGCCAGCACCCTTGGGAGATACAATGAGCAGTTCTTC.

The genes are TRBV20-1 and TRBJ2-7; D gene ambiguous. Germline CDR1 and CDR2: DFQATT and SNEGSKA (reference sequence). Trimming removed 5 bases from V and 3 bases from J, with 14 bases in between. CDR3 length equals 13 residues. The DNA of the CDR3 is TGCAGTGCTGGCCCCCCCGGTGGCTACGAGCAGTACGTC. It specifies CSAGPPGGYEQYV.

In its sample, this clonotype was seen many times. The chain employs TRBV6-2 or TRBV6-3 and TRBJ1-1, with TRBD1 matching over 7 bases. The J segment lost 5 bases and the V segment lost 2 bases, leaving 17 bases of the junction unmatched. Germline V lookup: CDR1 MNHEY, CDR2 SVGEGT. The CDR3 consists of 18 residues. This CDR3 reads CASSYDHDREAGETEAFF. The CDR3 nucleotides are TGTGCCAGCAGTTACGATCATGACAGGGAGGCAGGGGAGACTGAAGCTTTCTTT.

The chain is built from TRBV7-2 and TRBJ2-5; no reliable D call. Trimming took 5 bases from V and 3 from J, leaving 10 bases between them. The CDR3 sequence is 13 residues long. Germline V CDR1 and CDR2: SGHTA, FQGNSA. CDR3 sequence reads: CASSTYLEETQYF. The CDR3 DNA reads TGTGCCAGCAGCACATATCTGGAAGAGACCCAGTACTTC.

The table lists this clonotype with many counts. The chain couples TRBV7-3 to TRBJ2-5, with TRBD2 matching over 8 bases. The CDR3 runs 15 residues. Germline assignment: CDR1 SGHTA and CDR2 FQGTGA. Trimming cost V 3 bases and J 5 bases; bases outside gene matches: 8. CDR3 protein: CASSFYGGGRETQYF. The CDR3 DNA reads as TGTGCCAGCAGCTTTTACGGGGGCGGGAGGGAGACCCAGTACTTC.

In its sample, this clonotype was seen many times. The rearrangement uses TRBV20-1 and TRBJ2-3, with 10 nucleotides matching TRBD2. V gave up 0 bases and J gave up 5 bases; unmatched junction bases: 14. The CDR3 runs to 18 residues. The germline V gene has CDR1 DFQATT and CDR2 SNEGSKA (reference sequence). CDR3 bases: TGCAGTGCTAGAGACCCTAGTGGGCTAGCGGGAGTTTTAGATACGCAGTATTTT. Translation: CSARDPSGLAGVLDTQYF.

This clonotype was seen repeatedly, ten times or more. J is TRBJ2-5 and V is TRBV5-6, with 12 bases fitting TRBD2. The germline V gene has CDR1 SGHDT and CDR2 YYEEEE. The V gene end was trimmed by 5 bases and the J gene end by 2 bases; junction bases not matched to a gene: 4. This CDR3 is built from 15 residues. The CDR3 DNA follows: TGTGCCAGCAGTTACCTAGCGGGAGGGCAAGAGACCCAGTACTTC. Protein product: CASSYLAGGQETQYF.

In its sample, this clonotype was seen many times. The CDR3 DNA follows: TGTGCCAGCAGCTTAGCTGCGGGACCCTCTATGAACACTGAAGCTTTCTTT. This translates into CASSLAAGPSMNTEAFF. This chain uses TRBV11-2 with TRBJ1-1; D is possibly TRBD1 (5 bases). Germline V gene lookup returns CDR1 SGHAT and CDR2 FQNNGV. This CDR3 contains 17 residues. Deletions cut 1 base from V and 0 bases from J, with 15 bases between.

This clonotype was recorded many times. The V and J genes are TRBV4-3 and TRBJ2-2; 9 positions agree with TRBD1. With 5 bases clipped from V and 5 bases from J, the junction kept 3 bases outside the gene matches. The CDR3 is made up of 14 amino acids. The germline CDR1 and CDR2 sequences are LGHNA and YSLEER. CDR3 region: CASSRTGETGELFF. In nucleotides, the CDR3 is TGCGCCAGCAGCAGGACAGGGGAGACCGGGGAGCTGTTTTTT.

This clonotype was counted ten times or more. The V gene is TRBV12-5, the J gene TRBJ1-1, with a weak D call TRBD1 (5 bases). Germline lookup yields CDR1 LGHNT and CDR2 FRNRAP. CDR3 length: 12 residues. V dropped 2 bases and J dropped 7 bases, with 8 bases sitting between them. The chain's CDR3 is CASGLTGGEAFF. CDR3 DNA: TGTGCTAGTGGTTTGACCGGGGGTGAAGCTTTCTTT.

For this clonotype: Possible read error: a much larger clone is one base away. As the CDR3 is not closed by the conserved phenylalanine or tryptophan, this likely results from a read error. CDR3 region: CASSLQGAPYEQYA. CDR3 DNA sequence: TGTGCCAGCAGCCTTCAAGGGGCACCCTACGAGCAGTACGCC. The chain combines TRBV3-1 with TRBJ2-7; D perhaps matches TRBD1 (5 bases). Germline CDR1 is LGHDT and CDR2 is YNNKEL (reference sequence). Trimming pared 4 bases from V and 2 bases from J, leaving 12 bases between. The CDR3 covers 14 residues.

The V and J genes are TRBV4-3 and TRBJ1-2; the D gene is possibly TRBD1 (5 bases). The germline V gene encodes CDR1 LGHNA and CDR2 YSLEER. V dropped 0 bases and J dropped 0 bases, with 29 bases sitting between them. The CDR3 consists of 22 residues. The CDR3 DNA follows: TGCGCCAGCAGCCAAGATGTGGCAACCATGCAGGGTGACGGGCGGGCTAACTATGGCTACACCTTC. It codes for CASSQDVATMQGDGRANYGYTF.

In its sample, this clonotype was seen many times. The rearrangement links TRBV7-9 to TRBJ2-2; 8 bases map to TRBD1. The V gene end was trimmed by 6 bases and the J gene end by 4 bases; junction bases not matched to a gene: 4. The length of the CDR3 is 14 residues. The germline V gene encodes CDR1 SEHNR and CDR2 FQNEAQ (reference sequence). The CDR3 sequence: CASRLTGGTGELFF. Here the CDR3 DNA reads TGTGCCAGCAGATTAACAGGGGGCACCGGGGAGCTGTTTTTT.

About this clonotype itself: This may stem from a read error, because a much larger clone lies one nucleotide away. The CDR3 region is CASSSRSPDTQYF. The CDR3 DNA follows: TGTGCCAGCAGTTCCAGGAGTCCAGATACGCAGTATTTT. The chain recombines TRBV28 with TRBJ2-3; no reliable D call. Deletions cut 4 bases from V and 4 bases from J, with 9 bases between. The CDR3 is made up of 13 amino acids. Germline lookup yields CDR1 MDHEN and CDR2 SYDVKM.

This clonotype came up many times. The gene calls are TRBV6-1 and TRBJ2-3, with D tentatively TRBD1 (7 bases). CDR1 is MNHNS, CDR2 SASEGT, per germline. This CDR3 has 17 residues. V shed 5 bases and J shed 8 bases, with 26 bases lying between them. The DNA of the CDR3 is TGTGCCAGCAGTCACGCCGCGGGACAGAGGAAGGGTGTTACGCAGTATTTT. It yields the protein CASSHAAGQRKGVTQYF.